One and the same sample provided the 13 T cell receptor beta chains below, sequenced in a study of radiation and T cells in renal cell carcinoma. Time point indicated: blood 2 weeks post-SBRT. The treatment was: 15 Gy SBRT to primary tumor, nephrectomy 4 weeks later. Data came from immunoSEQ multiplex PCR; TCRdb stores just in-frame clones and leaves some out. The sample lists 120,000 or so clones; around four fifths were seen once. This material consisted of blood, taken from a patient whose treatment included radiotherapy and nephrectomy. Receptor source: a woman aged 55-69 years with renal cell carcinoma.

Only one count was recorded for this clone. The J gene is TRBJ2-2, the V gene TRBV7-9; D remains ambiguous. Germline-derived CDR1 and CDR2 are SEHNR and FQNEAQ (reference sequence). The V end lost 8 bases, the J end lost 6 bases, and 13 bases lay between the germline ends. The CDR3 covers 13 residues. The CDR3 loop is CASSVSSPGELFF. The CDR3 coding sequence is TGTGCCAGCTCGGTATCCAGCCCCGGGGAGCTGTTTTTT.

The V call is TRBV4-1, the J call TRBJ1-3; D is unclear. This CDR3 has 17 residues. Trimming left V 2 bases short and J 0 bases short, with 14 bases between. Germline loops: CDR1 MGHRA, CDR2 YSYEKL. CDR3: CASSQTDRTYSGNTIYF. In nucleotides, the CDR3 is TGCGCCAGCAGCCAAACTGATAGGACTTACTCTGGAAACACCATATATTTT.

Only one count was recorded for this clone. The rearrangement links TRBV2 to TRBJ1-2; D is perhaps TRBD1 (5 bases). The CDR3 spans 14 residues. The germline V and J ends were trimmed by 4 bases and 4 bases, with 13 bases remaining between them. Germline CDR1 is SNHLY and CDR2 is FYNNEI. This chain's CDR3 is CASSGQFLGYGYTF. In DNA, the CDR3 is TGTGCCAGCAGTGGACAGTTCTTGGGCTATGGCTACACCTTC.

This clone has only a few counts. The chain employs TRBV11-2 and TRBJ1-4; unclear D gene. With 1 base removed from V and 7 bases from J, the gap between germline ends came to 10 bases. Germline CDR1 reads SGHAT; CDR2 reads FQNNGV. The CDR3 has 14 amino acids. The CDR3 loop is CASSLGGVSEKLFF. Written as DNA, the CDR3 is TGTGCCAGCAGCTTAGGTGGGGTATCTGAAAAACTGTTTTTT.

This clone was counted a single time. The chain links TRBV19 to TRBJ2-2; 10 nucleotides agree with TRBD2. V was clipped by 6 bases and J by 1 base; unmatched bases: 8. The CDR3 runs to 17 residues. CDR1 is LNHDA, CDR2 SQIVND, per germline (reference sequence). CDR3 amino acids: CASRPALAGLNTGELFF. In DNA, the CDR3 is TGTGCCAGTAGGCCTGCACTAGCGGGGTTGAACACCGGGGAGCTGTTTTTT.

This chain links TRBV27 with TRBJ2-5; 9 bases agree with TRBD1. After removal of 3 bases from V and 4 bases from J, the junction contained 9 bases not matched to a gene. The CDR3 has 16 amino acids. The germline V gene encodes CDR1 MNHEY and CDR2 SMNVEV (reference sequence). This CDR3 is CASSFTGGVGGETQYF. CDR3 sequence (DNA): TGTGCCAGCAGTTTCACAGGGGGCGTAGGGGGAGAGACCCAGTACTTC.

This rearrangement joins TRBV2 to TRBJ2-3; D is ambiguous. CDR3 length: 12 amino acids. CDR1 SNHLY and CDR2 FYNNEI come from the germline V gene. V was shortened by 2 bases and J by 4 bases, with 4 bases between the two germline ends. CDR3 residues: CASSELADTQYF. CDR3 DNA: TGTGCCAGCAGTGAACTCGCAGATACGCAGTATTTT.

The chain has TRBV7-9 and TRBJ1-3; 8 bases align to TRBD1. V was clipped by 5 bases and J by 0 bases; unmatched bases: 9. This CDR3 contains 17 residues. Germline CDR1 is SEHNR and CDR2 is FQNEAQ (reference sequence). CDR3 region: CASSAGQGAGSGNTIYF. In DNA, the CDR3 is TGTGCCAGCAGCGCCGGACAGGGTGCGGGCTCTGGAAACACCATATATTTT.

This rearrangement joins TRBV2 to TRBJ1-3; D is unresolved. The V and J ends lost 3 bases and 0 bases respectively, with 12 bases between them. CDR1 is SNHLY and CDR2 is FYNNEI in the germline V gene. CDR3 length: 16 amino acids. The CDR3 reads CASSEGGSSSGNTIYF. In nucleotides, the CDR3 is TGTGCCAGCAGTGAGGGTGGCTCCAGCTCTGGAAACACCATATATTTT.

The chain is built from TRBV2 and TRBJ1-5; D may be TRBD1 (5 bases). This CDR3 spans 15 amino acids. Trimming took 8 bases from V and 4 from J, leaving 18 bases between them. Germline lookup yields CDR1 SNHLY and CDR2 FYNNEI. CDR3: CASRGGQGDNQPQHF. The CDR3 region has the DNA TGTGCCAGCCGAGGAGGGCAGGGCGATAATCAGCCCCAGCATTTT.

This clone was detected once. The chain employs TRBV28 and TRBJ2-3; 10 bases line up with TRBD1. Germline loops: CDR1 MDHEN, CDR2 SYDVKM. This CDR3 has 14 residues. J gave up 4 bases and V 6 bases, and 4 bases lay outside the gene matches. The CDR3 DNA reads TGTGCCAGCAGGGGGGGACAGGGGCCAGATACGCAGTATTTT. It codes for CASRGGQGPDTQYF.

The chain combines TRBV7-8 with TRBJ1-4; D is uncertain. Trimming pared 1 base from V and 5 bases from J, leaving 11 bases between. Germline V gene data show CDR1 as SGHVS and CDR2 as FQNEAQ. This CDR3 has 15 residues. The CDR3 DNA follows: TGTGCCAGCAGCTTAGAGGAGGGAGCAAATGAAAAACTGTTTTTT. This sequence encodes CASSLEEGANEKLFF.

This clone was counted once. This chain's CDR3 is CASRKGLGYEQYF. CDR3 in DNA: TGTGCCAGCAGAAAAGGGTTAGGGTACGAGCAGTACTTC. This rearrangement joins TRBV2 to TRBJ2-7; no reliable D call. CDR3 length: 13 amino acids. The germline CDR1 and CDR2 sequences are SNHLY and FYNNEI. The V end lost 6 bases, the J end lost 4 bases, and 13 bases lay between the germline ends.